This TCR beta chain was recorded in a study of blood T cell repertoires in COVID-19. The overall study: T cells, B-cell-depleted T cells, or PBMCs supplied cDNA or gDNA.

As handled by the study authors: Estimated nucleated cell counts came from reference gene primer amplification. Libraries were prepared by immunoSEQ multiplex PCR; TCRdb keeps only in-frame clonotypes and omits some of them. D and trimming were read from the DNA, whereas the V and J calls and clone size are those reported in that table. The table has 250,000 to 350,000 clones, nearly 90% seen once. In terms of age and location, participants ranged from about 18 to 90 years and lived in under 30 US areas. The study assigned cohorts using participant-reported clinical history. The CDR3 runs 12 residues. Germline V gene data show CDR1 as SGHDN and CDR2 as FVKESK. The junction had 3 bases not matched to a gene; V was cut back by 3 bases and J by 10 bases.

The gene calls are TRBV14 and TRBJ2-1, with 7 nucleotides matching TRBD2. This receptor was taken from a woman between 18 and 29 years old with acute COVID-19. Sequencing input: PBMCs or T cells enriched from blood (not recorded which). The CDR3 sequence is CASSHTREEQFF. The CDR3 DNA reads as TGTGCCAGCAGCCATACGCGGGAGGAGCAGTTCTTC.